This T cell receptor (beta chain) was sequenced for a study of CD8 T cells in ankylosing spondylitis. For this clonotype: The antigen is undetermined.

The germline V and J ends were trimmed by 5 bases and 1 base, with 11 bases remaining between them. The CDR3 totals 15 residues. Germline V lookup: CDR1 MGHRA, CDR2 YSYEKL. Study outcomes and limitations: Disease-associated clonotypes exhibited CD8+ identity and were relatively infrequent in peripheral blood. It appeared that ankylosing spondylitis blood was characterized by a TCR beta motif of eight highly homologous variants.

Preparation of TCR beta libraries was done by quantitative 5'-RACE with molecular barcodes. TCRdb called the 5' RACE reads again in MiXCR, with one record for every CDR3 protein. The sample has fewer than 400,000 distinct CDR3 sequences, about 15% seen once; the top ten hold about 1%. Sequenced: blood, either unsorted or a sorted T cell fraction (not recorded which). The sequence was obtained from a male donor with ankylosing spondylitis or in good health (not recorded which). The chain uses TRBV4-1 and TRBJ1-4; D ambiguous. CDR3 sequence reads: CASSASPLTNEKLFF. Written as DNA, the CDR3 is TGCGCCAGCAGCGCTTCACCTCTAACTAATGAAAAACTGTTTTTT.